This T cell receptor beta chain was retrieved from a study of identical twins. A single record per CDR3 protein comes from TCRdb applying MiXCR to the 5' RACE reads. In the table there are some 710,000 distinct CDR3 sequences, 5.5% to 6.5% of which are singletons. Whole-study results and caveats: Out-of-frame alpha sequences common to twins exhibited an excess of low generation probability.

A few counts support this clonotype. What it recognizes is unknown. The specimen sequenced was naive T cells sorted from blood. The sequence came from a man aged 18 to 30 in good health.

The CDR3 protein is CSARDIAGGKNEQFF. In DNA form, the CDR3 reads TGCAGTGCTAGAGATATAGCGGGAGGCAAAAATGAGCAGTTCTTC. The chain employs TRBV20-1 and TRBJ2-1, with 10 bases identical to TRBD2. The CDR3 covers 15 residues. Germline assignment: CDR1 DFQATT and CDR2 SNEGSKA (reference sequence). V shed 0 bases and J 7 bases; nucleotides not matched to a gene: 6.